Detailed here is one TCR beta chain. Its antigen is undetermined. Trimming stripped 0 bases from V and 3 bases from J, with 13 bases between. There are 15 residues in the CDR3. CDR1 is SGHRS and CDR2 is YFSETQ in the germline V gene. TCRdb reanalysed the RT-PCR reads using MiXCR and keeps one entry per CDR3 protein. The sample has hundreds of thousands of distinct CDR3 sequences, approximately 18% seen once; the top ten hold roughly a tenth. The source of the sample is a study of response to subunit inactivated influenza vaccine. Findings of the study overall: Few new T cells, the authors suggested, are recruited by each seasonal influenza vaccination.

The input for sequencing was PBMCs from blood, taken more than 4 days after vaccination. The TCR was taken from a man in his fifties or sixties who received an inactivated influenza vaccine. The rearrangement links TRBV5-1 to TRBJ2-7; maybe TRBD1 (5 bases). CDR3 bases: TGCGCCAGCAGCTTGGATGGGGCATCCCTCTACGAGCAGTACTTC. Amino acids: CASSLDGASLYEQYF.